The clone carrying this T cell receptor (beta chain) was detected only a few times. The sample belongs to a study of response to subunit inactivated influenza vaccine. The V end lost 4 bases, the J end lost 2 bases, and 12 bases lay between the germline ends. CDR1 is SQVTM and CDR2 is ANQGSEA in the germline V gene. This CDR3 comprises 14 residues. Via MiXCR, TCRdb re-called the RT-PCR reads, giving one row per CDR3 protein. The sample has some 550,000 distinct CDR3 sequences; roughly 25% are singletons. These data were also reused for a study on T cells expressing NK-cell markers. Per that study: With UMIs, 5'RACE template switching was used to make TCR beta cDNA. From sorted CD3+CD56+NKG2C+, CD3+CD56+NKG2C- and CD3+CD56-NKG2C+ T cells came the TCR beta repertoires. Of the CD8+ T cell pool in about 6 donors, roughly 1.0-8% was accounted for by dominant NKG2C+ clonotypes.

The chain combines TRBV29-1 with TRBJ1-3; weak D call: TRBD1 (6 bases). The material sequenced was CD4+ T cells sorted from PBMCs, taken 11 to 12 days after vaccination. The receptor was derived from a man over 45 who received an inactivated influenza vaccine. The CDR3 sequence is CSVAGAYPGNTIYF. DNA for the CDR3: TGCAGCGTTGCAGGGGCCTACCCTGGAAACACCATATATTTT.